This TCR beta chain is drawn from a study of PD-1 blockade in classical Hodgkin lymphoma. Findings and caveats of the study: Some patients started nivolumab under 1 year after ASCT, and they were excluded. The causes of the repertoire differences, possibly disease activity or prior therapy, remain undefined. Patients with a complete response exhibited baseline diversity comparable to newly diagnosed patients. The study reported lower baseline TCR diversity in newly diagnosed patients than in healthy donors.

Time point in this sample: cycle 4 day 1 (C4D1), after more than five weeks of nivolumab. Autologous stem cell transplantation was followed by relapse in every patient, and brentuximab vedotin exposure varied. Isolation of CD4+ T cells from thawed PBMCs was performed by magnetic negative selection. Germline CDR1 reads MGHRA; CDR2 reads YSYEKL. This CDR3 has 13 residues. Trimming removed 6 bases at V and 4 bases at J, with 9 bases between. Turning to this clone: Its antigen is currently unknown.

Sequenced by immunoSEQ multiplex PCR; TCRdb stores in-frame clones only, minus some. In the table there are fewer than 35,000 clones, 92% of which are singletons. The rearrangement joins TRBV4-1 to TRBJ2-2; weak D call: TRBD2 (6 bases). This clonotype was sampled from a human donor with classical Hodgkin lymphoma. The sequenced sample was CD4+ T cells from blood, obtained before the fourth cycle of nivolumab. The CDR3 DNA reads as TGCGCCAGCAGGGGACTTATCACCGGGGAGCTGTTTTTT. It yields the protein CASRGLITGELFF.